One T cell receptor beta chain is described in this entry. Per the germline V gene, CDR1 is SGHVS and CDR2 is FQNEAQ. CDR3 length equals 13 residues. The V and J ends lost 3 bases and 7 bases respectively, with 12 bases between them. These data come from a study of blood T cell repertoires in COVID-19. Libraries were prepared by immunoSEQ multiplex PCR; TCRdb keeps only in-frame clonotypes and omits some of them. Of approximately 170,000 clones in the sample, around 85% were seen once. The source of this sequence is a woman aged 70-85 years with acute or convalescent COVID-19. This chain links TRBV7-8 with TRBJ1-2; tentatively, D is TRBD1 (5 bases). The sample was peripheral blood. The CDR3: CASSLQGGRGYTF. The CDR3 DNA is TGTGCCAGCAGCTTGCAGGGAGGACGTGGCTACACCTTC.